The present T cell receptor beta chain was sequenced within a study of human T cells and chemical hapten exposure. Study-wide results and limits: TCRs exceeding a frequency of 1 in 1000 stayed unchanged under DPC sensitization.

What the library attached to individual cDNA molecules were unique molecular identifiers. Each CDR3 protein gets one entry after TCRdb re-called the RACE reads with MiXCR. Of tens of thousands of distinct CDR3 sequences in the sample, about 8.6% were seen once. This clonotype was recorded many times. Its antigen is currently unknown. Time point indicated: healthy volunteer bleed at 2 weeks. It was from unfractionated whole blood that total RNA was extracted. Germline V gene data show CDR1 as MDHEN and CDR2 as SYDVKM. The CDR3 has 15 residues. V shed 6 bases and J 4 bases; nucleotides not matched to a gene: 10.

The material sequenced was whole blood. This clonotype originated in a female donor in good health. Some clones in this sample may be carry-over from other donors' samples. The chain uses TRBV28 and TRBJ2-7; 9 nucleotides align to TRBD2. The CDR3 DNA is TGTGCCAGCAGCGATAGTAGCGGGAGAGGGTACGAGCAGTACTTC. Protein product: CASSDSSGRGYEQYF.